The 27 T cell receptor beta chains reported below all come from one sample, sequenced in a study of OX40 agonist ivuxolimab in advanced cancers. Library preparation employed the immunoSEQ multiplex PCR assay. TCRdb re-hosts the immuneACCESS table, in-frame sequences only. Its copies lack some clones; in the studies checked, an unresolved V gene accounts for under half of them, and the cause for the rest is not known. This sample is represented by some 54,000 clones; roughly nine tenths of them were singletons. Together, the top ten hold 5.5% to 7% of the sample. The material sequenced was CD4+ or CD8+ T cells sorted from blood, taken in a trial of the OX40 agonist ivuxolimab. Receptors originate from an adult with an advanced solid tumor such as melanoma, head and neck, liver or kidney cancer.

The chain uses TRBV5-6 and TRBJ1-5; 7 bases line up with TRBD1. The germline CDR1 and CDR2 sequences are SGHDT and YYEEEE. This CDR3 spans 15 amino acids. Losses at the gene ends were 5 bases for V and 0 bases for J; bases not matched to a gene: 5. This CDR3 is CASSPGGPSNQPQHF. CDR3 sequence (DNA): TGTGCCAGCAGTCCAGGGGGTCCTAGCAATCAGCCCCAGCATTTT.

The chain is built from TRBV10-3 and TRBJ2-5; 8 nucleotides line up with TRBD1. The CDR3 contains 13 residues. CDR1 and CDR2 from the germline V gene are ENHRY and SYGVKD. V lost 6 bases, J lost 4 bases, and 4 bases stayed unmatched. DNA for the CDR3: TGTGCCATCAGACAGGGGGTGGGAGAGACCCAGTACTTC. Protein: CAIRQGVGETQYF.

The rearrangement links TRBV21-1 to TRBJ2-7; the table assigns TRBD1, which was not confirmed against the DNA. TRBV21-1 is given as a pseudogene. The CDR3 runs to 19 residues. In DNA form, the CDR3 reads TGTGCCAGCAGCAAAGGGCAAAGGCTAGACAGCGAGCCTTCCTACGAGCAGTACTTC. Translated: CASSKGQRLDSEPSYEQYF.

This sequence joins TRBV6-5 and TRBJ1-3, with D uncertain. Trimming left V 4 bases short and J 0 bases short, with 10 bases between. The germline CDR1 and CDR2 sequences are MNHEY and SVGAGI. This CDR3 comprises 15 residues. Here the CDR3 reads CASSSGVSSGNTIYF. CDR3 DNA sequence: TGTGCCAGCAGTTCTGGGGTCAGCTCTGGAAACACCATATATTTT.

The chain carries TRBV19 and TRBJ2-3, with 8 bases that match TRBD1. V was pared by 3 bases and J by 4 bases, with 9 bases of the junction left unmatched. The CDR3 runs to 16 residues. The V gene's germline CDR1 is LNHDA and CDR2 SQIVND (reference sequence). The CDR3, as DNA: TGTGCCAGTAGTATGCAGTGGAGACAGGGGCCAGATACGCAGTATTTT. Amino acids: CASSMQWRQGPDTQYF.

The V and J genes are TRBV10-1 and TRBJ1-1; the match to TRBD1 covers 8 bases. The V gene's germline CDR1 is WNHNN and CDR2 SYGVQD (reference sequence). V gave up 3 bases and J gave up 2 bases; unmatched junction bases: 11. The CDR3 runs 17 residues. The CDR3 reads CASSDFDDRGTNTEAFF. CDR3 nucleotide sequence: TGCGCCAGCAGTGATTTTGACGACAGGGGAACCAACACTGAAGCTTTCTTT.

The chain couples TRBV5-1 to TRBJ1-1; perhaps TRBD1 as D (6 bases). CDR1 is SGHRS and CDR2 is YFSETQ in the germline V gene. Trimming took 3 bases from V and 3 from J, leaving 12 bases between them. CDR3 length: 14 amino acids. CDR3 DNA: TGCGCCAGCAGCTCGTCCGGGGGCGACACTGAAGCTTTCTTT. It encodes CASSSSGGDTEAFF. Supplemented by reference TRBV5-1 and TRBJ1-1, the full variable domain reads KAGVTQTPRYLIKTRGQQVTLSCSPISGHRSVSWYQQTPGQGLQFLFEYFSETQRNKGNFPGRFSGRQFSNSRSEMNVSTLELGDSALYLCASSSSGGDTEAFFGQGTRLTVV.

This chain joins TRBV6-1 and TRBJ2-5; D might be TRBD2 (6 bases). V was clipped by 3 bases and J by 9 bases, with 11 bases between them. This CDR3 has 12 residues. CDR1 is MNHNS, CDR2 SASEGT, per germline. CDR3 sequence reads: CASSENSGAQYF. The CDR3 DNA reads as TGTGCCAGCAGTGAGAACTCGGGAGCCCAGTACTTC.

The chain is built from TRBV19 and TRBJ1-2; tentatively, D is TRBD1 (5 bases). Germline CDR1 reads LNHDA; CDR2 reads SQIVND (reference sequence). The CDR3 length is 15 residues. The V end was cut by 7 bases, the J end by 4 bases, with 19 bases between. Here the CDR3 DNA reads TGTGCCAGTACCATCCGGGGCTCAGCAGGCTATGGCTACACCTTC. Its protein is CASTIRGSAGYGYTF.

The chain employs TRBV2 and TRBJ1-2; D ambiguous. In germline, CDR1 is SNHLY, CDR2 FYNNEI. This CDR3 contains 12 residues. Trimming took off 2 bases at V and 4 bases at J, with 5 bases between the two ends. DNA of the CDR3: TGTGCCAGCAGTGAATCCAGCTATGGCTACACCTTC. It codes for CASSESSYGYTF. Filled out from reference TRBV2 and TRBJ1-2, the complete variable domain reads EPEVTQTPSHQVTQMGQEVILRCVPISNHLYFYWYRQILGQKVEFLVSFYNNEISEKSEIFDDQFSVERPDGSNFTLKIRSTKLEDSAMYFCASSESSYGYTFGSGTRLTVV.

The gene calls are TRBV18 and TRBJ1-1; 11 nucleotides line up with TRBD1. Trimming at V came to 0 bases and at J to 8 bases, leaving 8 bases not matched to a gene. The CDR3 sequence is 16 residues long. Germline lookup yields CDR1 KGHSH and CDR2 LQKENI. The CDR3 region has the DNA TGTGCCAGCTCACCACCTAATACCGGGACAGGGGGGGAAGCTTTCTTT. Translated, it gives CASSPPNTGTGGEAFF.

V is TRBV30 and J is TRBJ2-1, with 7 nucleotides matching TRBD1. V lost 1 base and J lost 6; bases outside the gene matches: 12. This CDR3 has 16 residues. Germline assignment: CDR1 GTSNPN and CDR2 SVGIG (reference sequence). The CDR3 DNA follows: TGTGCCTGGAGTGAGGGGGCAGGGGATCTCGGCAATGAGCAGTTCTTC. It is translated as CAWSEGAGDLGNEQFF.

The chain is built from TRBV9 and TRBJ2-5; 12 bases align to TRBD2. The CDR3 contains 16 residues. The germline gives CDR1 SGDLS, CDR2 YYNGEE. The V and J ends lost 6 bases and 1 base, in that order; junction bases with no gene match: 7. CDR3 residues: CASTATSGGIQETQYF. CDR3 in DNA: TGTGCCAGCACCGCCACTAGCGGGGGGATCCAAGAGACCCAGTACTTC.

V usage is TRBV27 and J usage is TRBJ1-2, with 9 bases identical to TRBD1. The CDR3 has 13 amino acids. The V segment lost 7 bases and the J segment 8 bases; nucleotides outside the gene matches: 8. Per germline, CDR1 MNHEY and CDR2 SMNVEV (reference sequence). CDR3 coding DNA: TGTGCCAGCACGGGACAGGGAAGGGAAGGCTACACCTTC. Amino acid sequence: CASTGQGREGYTF.

The V gene is TRBV4-1, the J gene TRBJ2-1; 12 nucleotides align to TRBD2. J gave up 6 bases and V 2 bases, and 2 bases lay outside the gene matches. This CDR3 comprises 15 residues. Germline CDR1 and CDR2: MGHRA and YSYEKL. CDR3 coding DNA: TGCGCCAGCAGCCAATCTAGCGGGGGGGTCAATGAGCAGTTCTTC. It codes for CASSQSSGGVNEQFF.

This clone is a singleton in its sample. The chain carries TRBV6-1 and TRBJ2-7, with a possible D match to TRBD1 (6 bases). Trimming removed 3 bases at V and 2 bases at J, with 11 bases between. The V gene's germline CDR1 is MNHNS and CDR2 SASEGT. The CDR3 extends over 14 amino acids. This CDR3 reads CASSEGTYAYEQYF. For the CDR3, the DNA is TGTGCCAGCAGTGAGGGGACATACGCCTACGAGCAGTACTTC.

CDR3 in DNA: TGTGCCAGCAGCCACGATTCCAGGGGGCGCTGGGGAGGCTACACCTTC. It yields the protein CASSHDSRGRWGGYTF. The chain is built from TRBV14 and TRBJ1-2; 8 bases map to TRBD1. V was clipped by 3 bases and J by 8 bases; unmatched bases: 14. The germline gives CDR1 SGHDN, CDR2 FVKESK. This CDR3 has 16 residues.

The V and J genes are TRBV27 and TRBJ2-3; a weak D match, TRBD2 (7 bases). The CDR3 length is 17 residues. Germline values: CDR1 MNHEY, CDR2 SMNVEV (reference sequence). The V gene lost 3 bases and the J gene lost 2 bases, with 18 bases spanning the gap. CDR3 sequence (DNA): TGTGCCAGCAGTTTTCGGTCCGGCGGGGGCCACACAGATACGCAGTATTTT. Translated, it gives CASSFRSGGGHTDTQYF.

The CDR3 loop reads CASRRPANTEAFF. CDR3 DNA: TGTGCCAGCAGGCGGCCAGCGAACACTGAAGCTTTCTTT. The chain links TRBV6-5 to TRBJ1-1, with D unresolved. Germline V lookup: CDR1 MNHEY, CDR2 SVGAGI. The ends were cut back, 6 bases at V and 1 base at J, with 9 bases in the middle. The CDR3 length is 13 residues.

This clone showed up just once. This chain uses TRBV7-9 with TRBJ1-2, with D uncertain. The CDR3 length is 12 residues. Germline V gives CDR1 SEHNR, CDR2 FQNEAQ (reference sequence). V was pared by 3 bases and J by 7 bases, with 9 bases between. CDR3 DNA sequence: TGTGCCAGCAGCTTGGTACTGGGTGGCTACACCTTC. Residues: CASSLVLGGYTF.

This clone was observed a single time. The chain links TRBV6-1 to TRBJ1-5; 9 bases are shared with TRBD1. From germline, CDR1 is MNHNS and CDR2 SASEGT. The CDR3 has 15 amino acids. J gave up 2 bases and V 6 bases, and 5 bases lay outside the gene matches. The DNA for the CDR3 is TGTGCCAGCAGCAGAACAGGGGGCGGCAATCAGCCCCAGCATTTT. This encodes CASSRTGGGNQPQHF.

The chain uses TRBV5-1 and TRBJ2-7, with TRBD1 matching over 7 bases. The germline V gene has CDR1 SGHRS and CDR2 YFSETQ. V was pared by 8 bases and J by 2 bases, with 10 bases of the junction left unmatched. This CDR3 spans 14 amino acids. In nucleotides, the CDR3 is TGCGCCAGTAACCCCGTGGACAGGACCTACGAGCAGTACTTC. Residues: CASNPVDRTYEQYF.

This rearrangement joins TRBV10-1 to TRBJ1-3, with TRBD1 identical over 7 bases. The CDR3 spans 13 residues. Germline loops: CDR1 WNHNN, CDR2 SYGVQD (reference sequence). V was pared by 6 bases and J by 2 bases, with 1 base of the junction left unmatched. CDR3 residues: CASSGTAGNTIYF. The DNA of the CDR3 is TGCGCCAGCAGCGGGACAGCTGGAAACACCATATATTTT.

The rearrangement uses TRBV29-1 and TRBJ1-5, with D possibly matching TRBD1 (6 bases). This CDR3 comprises 14 residues. The germline V gene has CDR1 SQVTM and CDR2 ANQGSEA. The germline V and J ends were trimmed by 6 bases and 6 bases, with 18 bases remaining between them. CDR3 loop: CSVLTTGAGQPQHF. Here the CDR3 DNA reads TGCAGCGTCCTAACGACGGGGGCCGGTCAGCCCCAGCATTTT.

The genes are TRBV6-5 and TRBJ1-4, with D possibly matching TRBD1 (6 bases). Trimming removed 2 bases at V and 0 bases at J, with 10 bases between. The CDR3 sequence is 16 residues long. From germline, CDR1 is MNHEY and CDR2 SVGAGI. Written as DNA, the CDR3 is TGTGCCAGCAGTTACACCGGGGGCCCAACTAATGAAAAACTGTTTTTT. It yields the protein CASSYTGGPTNEKLFF.

The chain combines TRBV6-6 with TRBJ2-5, with 13 bases that match TRBD2. Germline CDR1 reads MNHNY; CDR2 reads SVGAGI (reference sequence). This CDR3 spans 15 amino acids. Trimming at V came to 4 bases and at J to 4 bases, leaving 3 bases not matched to a gene. The CDR3 loop is CASSSGLAGRETQYF. The CDR3 DNA sequence: TGTGCCAGCAGTTCGGGACTAGCGGGACGAGAGACCCAGTACTTC.

The CDR3: CASSPGKDRVDGYTF. The CDR3, as DNA: TGTGCCAGCTCACCAGGAAAGGATAGGGTGGATGGCTACACCTTC. The chain carries TRBV18 and TRBJ1-2; D uncertain. The V and J ends lost 2 bases and 6 bases respectively, with 16 bases between them. CDR1 and CDR2 from the germline V gene are KGHSH and LQKENI. The CDR3 runs to 15 residues.